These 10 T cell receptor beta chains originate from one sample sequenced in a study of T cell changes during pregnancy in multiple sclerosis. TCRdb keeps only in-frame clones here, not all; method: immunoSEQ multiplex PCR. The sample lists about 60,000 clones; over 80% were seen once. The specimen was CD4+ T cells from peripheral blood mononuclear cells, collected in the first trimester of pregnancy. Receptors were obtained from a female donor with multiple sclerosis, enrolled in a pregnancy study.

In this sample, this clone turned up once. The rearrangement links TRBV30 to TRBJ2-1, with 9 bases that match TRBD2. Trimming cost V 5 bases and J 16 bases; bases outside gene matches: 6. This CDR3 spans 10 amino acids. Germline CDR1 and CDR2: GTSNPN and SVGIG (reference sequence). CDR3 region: CAWAGGRNFF. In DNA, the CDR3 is TGTGCCTGGGCGGGGGGGAGGAATTTCTTC.

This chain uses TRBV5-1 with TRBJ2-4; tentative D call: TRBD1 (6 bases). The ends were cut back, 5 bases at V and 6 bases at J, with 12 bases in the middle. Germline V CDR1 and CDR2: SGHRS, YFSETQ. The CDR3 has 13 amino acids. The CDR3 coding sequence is TGCGCCAGCAGTCTCAACAGGGTAAACATTCAGTACTTC. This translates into CASSLNRVNIQYF.

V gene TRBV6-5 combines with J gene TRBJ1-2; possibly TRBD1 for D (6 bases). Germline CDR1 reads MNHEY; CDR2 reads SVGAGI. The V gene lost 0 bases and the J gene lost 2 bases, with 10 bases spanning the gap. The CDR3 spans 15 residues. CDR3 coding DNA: TGTGCCAGCAGTTACTCGGACAGATCCAACTATGGCTACACCTTC. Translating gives CASSYSDRSNYGYTF.

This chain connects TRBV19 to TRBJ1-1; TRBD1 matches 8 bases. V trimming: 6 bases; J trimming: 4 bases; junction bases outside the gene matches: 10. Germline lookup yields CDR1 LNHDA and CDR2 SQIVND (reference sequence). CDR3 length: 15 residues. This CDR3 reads CASSDRTGFFTEAFF. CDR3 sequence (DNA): TGTGCCAGTAGCGATAGGACAGGGTTTTTCACTGAAGCTTTCTTT.

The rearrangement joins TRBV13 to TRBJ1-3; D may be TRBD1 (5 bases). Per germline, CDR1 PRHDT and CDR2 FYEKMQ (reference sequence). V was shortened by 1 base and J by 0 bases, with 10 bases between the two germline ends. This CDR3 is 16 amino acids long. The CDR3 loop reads CASSLAGGISGNTIYF. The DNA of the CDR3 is TGTGCCAGCAGCTTAGCCGGGGGGATCTCTGGAAACACCATATATTTT.

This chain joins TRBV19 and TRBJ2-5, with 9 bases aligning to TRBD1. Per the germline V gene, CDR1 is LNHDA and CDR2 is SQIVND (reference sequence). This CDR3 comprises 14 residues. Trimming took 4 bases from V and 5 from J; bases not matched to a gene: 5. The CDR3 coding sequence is TGTGCCAGTAGTACCGGGACAGGGAGGGAGACCCAGTACTTC. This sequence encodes CASSTGTGRETQYF.

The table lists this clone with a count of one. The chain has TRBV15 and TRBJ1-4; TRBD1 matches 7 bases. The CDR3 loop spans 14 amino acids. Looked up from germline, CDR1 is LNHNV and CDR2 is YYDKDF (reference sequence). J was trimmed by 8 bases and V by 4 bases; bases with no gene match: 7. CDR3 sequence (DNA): TGTGCCACCAGCACAGTGACAGGGCACGAAAAACTGTTTTTT. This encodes CATSTVTGHEKLFF.

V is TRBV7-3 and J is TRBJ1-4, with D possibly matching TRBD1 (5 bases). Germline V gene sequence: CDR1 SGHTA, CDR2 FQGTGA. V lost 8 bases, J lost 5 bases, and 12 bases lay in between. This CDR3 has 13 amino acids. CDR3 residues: CASALGGNEKLFF. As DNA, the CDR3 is TGTGCCAGCGCCCTGGGGGGAAATGAAAAACTGTTTTTT.

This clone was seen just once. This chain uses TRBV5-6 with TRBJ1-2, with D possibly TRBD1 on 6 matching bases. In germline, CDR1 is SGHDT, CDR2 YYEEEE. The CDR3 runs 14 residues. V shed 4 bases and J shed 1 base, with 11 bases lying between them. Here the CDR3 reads CASSAQGFNYGYTF. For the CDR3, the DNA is TGTGCCAGCAGCGCACAGGGTTTTAACTATGGCTACACCTTC.

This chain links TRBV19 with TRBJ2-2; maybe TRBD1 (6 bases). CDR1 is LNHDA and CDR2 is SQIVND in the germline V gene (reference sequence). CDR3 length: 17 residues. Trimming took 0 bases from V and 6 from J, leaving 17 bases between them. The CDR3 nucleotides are TGTGCCAGTAGTATAGATCATAGGGGGTCAGTAGCCGGGGAGCTGTTTTTT. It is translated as CASSIDHRGSVAGELFF.